The entry below gives a single T cell receptor beta chain sequence along with its context. The antigen this receptor binds is unknown. The method was the immunoSEQ multiplex PCR assay. A mixture of 60 forward primers for TCR Vbeta segments and 13 reverse primers for TCR Jbeta segments was used in the multiplex PCR. The CDR3 region of rearranged TCR beta genes was amplified from genomic DNA with a multiplex PCR assay. The Illumina HiSeq System was used to sequence the amplified TCR beta libraries as 87-base-pair reads. Under the source paper's analysis protocol: Across the 700 or so repertoires, a later analysis counted tens of millions of unique TCR beta chains, 9.5 million to 12 million of which were shared by at least two donors. A nearest-neighbor algorithm error-corrected the raw reads and collapsed the reads into unique sequences, merging closely related sequences to remove PCR and sequencing errors. V, D and J gene segments were assigned by aligning CDR3 sequences to IMGT reference sequences. Each retained sequence needed at least a six-nucleotide match to both a V gene segment and a J gene segment. A rearrangement counted as productive if the CDR3 had no stop codons and remained in frame with V and J, and every other rearrangement counted as non-productive. Following IMGT convention, CDR3 was defined as the stretch from the second conserved V-encoded cysteine to the conserved J-encoded phenylalanine. Sequences without an unambiguous match to a single V gene segment were excluded from the earlier analysis of approximately 560 of the donors. In an earlier analysis of some 590 of the donors, a V segment was called functional when productive rearrangements were above 56.7%, and segregating when the standard deviation between donors exceeded 5%. To diagnose cytomegalovirus status from the catalog of TCR beta chain sequences, a statistical classification framework was built. In a later analysis, TCR nucleotide sequences were compared against IMGT/GENE-DB human TR gene sequences so that V and J genes could be assigned. The TCRdist pipeline was used in a later analysis to assign CDR3 sequences and most-parsimonious VDJ recombination scenarios. In a later analysis, each TCR beta chain was defined by its CDR3 amino acid sequence together with its V-gene family, and reads lacking a unique V-gene family were excluded. In a later analysis, around 600 highly shared, low-generation-probability nucleotide sequences were removed to address suspected cross-contamination and a sequencing artifact. A later analysis calculated a clonal expansion index for each public chain from normalized within-repertoire ranks of inferred template counts. In a later analysis, generation probabilities were computed with a VDJ recombination model fitted to out-of-frame rearrangements, and the resulting probabilities were checked against IGoR. Hypergeometric tests were used in a later analysis to score TCR-TCR, TCR-HLA and TCR-CMV co-occurrence, with a repertoire-size bias correction applied to the TCR pairs. False discovery rates were estimated in a later analysis by permuting HLA or CMV assignments 20 times. In a later analysis, co-occurring TCRs were grouped using DBSCAN, with TCRdist sequence similarity added in when clustering inside HLA-allele-positive subsets. Repertoires with fewer than 30,000 or more than 120,000 public chains were left out of co-occurrence clustering, as were roughly five repertoires with anomalous nucleotide sharing. TCRdb holds this immuneACCESS table with in-frame rearrangements only. Some clones are missing; in checked studies, unresolved V genes explain under half, and the rest has no known cause. The D gene and trimming were derived from the DNA, and the V and J assignments and clone size from that table. The sample table holds approximately 76,000 clones. The ten largest clones add up to about 4.1% of the sample.

The cohort was made up of approximately 700 healthy bone marrow donors. At the time of sampling, all cohort members were nominally healthy, though unrecorded immune exposures were likely present. The donor tested CMV seropositive and was one of the 289 seropositive cohort members. A peripheral blood sample was collected from each donor, and TCR beta sequencing was performed on peripheral blood mononuclear cells. The Qiagen DNeasy Blood Extraction Kit was used to extract genomic DNA from the blood cell samples. The data belong to a study of cytomegalovirus exposure and HLA in healthy donors (dated by TCRdb to about 2017). Regarding the research as a whole: In an earlier analysis of 587 of the donors, approximately 300 Gb of sequence data and roughly 100 million unique TCR beta sequences from 150 million to 200 million T cells were reported. A later analysis re-examined previously published TCR beta repertoires from 500 to 700 donors and added high-resolution HLA genotyping to investigate patterns of TCR occurrence. Besides the first cohort of hundreds of subjects, a separate validation cohort made up of over a hundred different subjects was used. The study profiled the T cell repertoires of under 850 subjects by immunosequencing and related them to cytomegalovirus serostatus. Roughly five DR-DQ haplotypes were treated as single units for association and clustering because of strong linkage in the cohort. Class I and class II HLA loci were covered by the typing at four-digit resolution. An earlier analysis of 587 of the donors used high-throughput TCR beta sequencing to judge whether each TCR beta V gene segment behaved as functional or pseudogenic. The number of typed donors differed by locus: about 620-640 for A, B, C, DRB1 and DQB1; 522 for DQA1; 606 for DPA1; and 450 to 480 for DPB1. High-throughput TCR immunosequencing, statistical association of individual TCRs with disease status, and machine learning were combined to predict cytomegalovirus infection status. Among 300 to 450 genotyped donors of the cohort, an average of around 240,000 unique TCR beta nucleotide sequences were sequenced per donor, roughly 20% of them non-productive. All discovery cohort repertoires had been generated using a single sequencing platform. Of the roughly 390 genotyped donors, roughly 76% were placed in the genetic ancestry cluster associated with self-reported Caucasian donors. In the later analysis, no new phenotypic data were used to find candidate immune exposures; instead, reliance was placed on TCR beta sequences and their occurrence across donors. The study was designed to test whether signatures of past pathogen exposure could be identified by cataloging public T cell receptors. Genome-wide SNP genotypes for about 60% of the 666 donors were used in a later genetic analysis, which treated that subset as a discovery cohort. Donor age, sex, ethnicity and CMV serostatus were collected together with the repertoire data. An early release that covered about 600 HLA-typed donors contained about 300 gigabases of sequencing data and some 87 million unique TCR sequences.

V is clipped by 5 bases and J by 8 bases, and the sequence between their germline boundaries is 10 bases long. The germline V gene yields SGHAT for CDR1 and FQNNGV for CDR2. The cysteine opens and the phenylalanine closes a CDR3 of 12 amino acids. Just the 36-base CDR3 DNA is kept, in frame starting at base 1. Overall study outcomes, separate from this receptor: A few of the identified cytomegalovirus-associated TCR beta chains were confirmed in vitro to be specific for cytomegalovirus antigens. The presence/absence analyses assumed that sequencing depth was roughly uniform across donors, and that assumption may not be true. According to a later analysis, parvovirus B19, influenza, CMV and Epstein-Barr virus appeared linked to several top co-occurrence clusters. Correlated functional status among segregating V segments might be attributable to linkage disequilibrium, but an unknown experimental factor could not be ruled out. Because some donors lacked HLA typing at each locus, the association tests relied only on the typed subset. Because counts were too low, some 16 rarely observed V segments, including chromosome 9 orphons, were excluded from the earlier analysis of some 540 of the donors. In an earlier analysis of 450 to 750 of the donors, most TCR beta V segments appeared in productive rearrangements about 87% or about 30% of the time, broadly matching IMGT annotations. The authors suggested that the approach could potentially be generalized to other disease states and immunological phenotypes. Specific HLA alleles were associated with around 18,000 TCR beta sequences at a false discovery rate of 0.05 in a later analysis. A further reported finding was that TCR beta sequences accurately predicted the HLA-A and HLA-B alleles for most subjects in the first cohort. In a later analysis, HLA-associated TCR beta chains showed more clonal expansion and lower generation probabilities than non-associated chains that were equally common. The study gave a list of roughly 150 TCR beta chains associated with cytomegalovirus. According to a later analysis, TCR association rates differed among HLA loci, with DRB1 alleles showing the most associated TCRs and HLA-C alleles showing the fewest. The only immune exposure information available for the cohort was CMV serostatus. Cytomegalovirus status was reported to be diagnosed by the classifier with high specificity and sensitivity in both the original and validation cohorts. Only TCR beta chains were sequenced in this cohort, and the absence of alpha or paired-chain data limited detectable features. Assigning TCR associations to individual alleles was difficult when HLA alleles, especially DR and DQ, strongly co-occurred. A cluster of highly shared sequence variants was judged likely to be a technical artifact of the sequencing pipeline. V-gene and J-gene trimming of TCR beta chains was associated with a missense DCLRE1C variant in a later genetic analysis, and the association was replicated in an independent cohort. In a later analysis, most CMV-associated TCR beta chains were found to appear HLA-restricted, with HLA associations seemingly driven largely by CMV exposure. Most TCR sequences were observed very rarely across donors, whereas some public TCRs were present in many individuals. In a later genetic analysis, fewer N-insertions in productive TCRs were reported among donors in an Asian-associated ancestry cluster than the roughly 710-donor mean. Some IMGT-functional V segments, including TRBV6-2 and TRBV6-3, could not be distinguished by the 87-base-pair reads and were therefore excluded.

This receptor was obtained from a man aged 18 to 30 in good health and CMV-seropositive. The chain is assembled from TRBV11-2 and TRBJ2-1; the D gene cannot be resolved reliably. Source material: PBMCs. The sequence in DNA is TGTGCCAGCAGCATTCCTAGAGATGAGCAGTTCTTC. This gives the protein CASSIPRDEQFF.